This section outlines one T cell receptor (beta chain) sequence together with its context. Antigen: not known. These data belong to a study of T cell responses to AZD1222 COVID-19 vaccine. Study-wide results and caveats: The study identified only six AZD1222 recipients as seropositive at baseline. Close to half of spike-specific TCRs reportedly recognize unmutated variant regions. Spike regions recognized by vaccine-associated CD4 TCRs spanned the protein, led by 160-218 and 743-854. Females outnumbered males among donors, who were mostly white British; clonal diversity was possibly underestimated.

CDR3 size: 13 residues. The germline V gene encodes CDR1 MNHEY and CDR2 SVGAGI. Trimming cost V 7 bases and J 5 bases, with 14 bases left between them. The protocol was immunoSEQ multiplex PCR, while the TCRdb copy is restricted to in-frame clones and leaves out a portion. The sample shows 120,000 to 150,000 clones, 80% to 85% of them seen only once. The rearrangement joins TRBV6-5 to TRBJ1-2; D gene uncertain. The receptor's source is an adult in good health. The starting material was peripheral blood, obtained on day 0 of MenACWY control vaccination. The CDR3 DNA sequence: TGTGCCAGCATCCTGACTGTCTCATATGGCTACACCTTC. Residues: CASILTVSYGYTF.